This T cell receptor (beta chain) was sequenced during a study of shared clonotypes between healthy human individuals. None of the donors, who were healthy HIV-negative adults, had recently had acute infections or vaccinations. Profiled with immunoSEQ multiplex PCR; TCRdb holds only in-frame clones, not every one. The sample gives approximately 1,500,000 clones, roughly 98% of which show up once; approximately 0.44% is in the top ten. The TCR comes from a man under 40 in good health. The material sequenced was naive CD4+ T cells sorted from blood. Subset meaning: CD45RA+ positively selected.

CDR3 coding DNA: TGTGCCAGCAGCTCAAAGACAGGAATCACCTACGAGCAGTACTTC. Translated, it gives CASSSKTGITYEQYF. The chain has TRBV5-6 and TRBJ2-7; perhaps TRBD1 as D (6 bases). The V gene lost 3 bases and the J gene lost 2 bases, with 15 bases spanning the gap. The CDR3 is 15 residues long. CDR1 is SGHDT, CDR2 YYEEEE, per germline. Full variable domain (rest looked up from reference TRBV5-6 and TRBJ2-7): DAGVTQSPTHLIKTRGQQVTLRCSPKSGHDTVSWYQQALGQGPQFIFQYYEEEERQRGNFPDRFSGHQFPNYSSELNVNALLLGDSALYLCASSSKTGITYEQYFGPGTRLTVT.